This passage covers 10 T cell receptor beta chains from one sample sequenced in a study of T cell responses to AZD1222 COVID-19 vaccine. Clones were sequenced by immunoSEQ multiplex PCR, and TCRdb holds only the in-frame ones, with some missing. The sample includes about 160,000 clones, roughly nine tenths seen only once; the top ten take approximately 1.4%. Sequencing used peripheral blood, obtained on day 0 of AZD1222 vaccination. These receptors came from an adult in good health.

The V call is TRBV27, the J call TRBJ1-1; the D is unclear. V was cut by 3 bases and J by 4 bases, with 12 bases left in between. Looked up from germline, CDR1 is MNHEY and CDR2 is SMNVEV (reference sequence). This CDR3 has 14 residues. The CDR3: CASSFRVRSTEAFF. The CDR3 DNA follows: TGTGCCAGCAGTTTTCGGGTCCGTTCCACTGAAGCTTTCTTT.

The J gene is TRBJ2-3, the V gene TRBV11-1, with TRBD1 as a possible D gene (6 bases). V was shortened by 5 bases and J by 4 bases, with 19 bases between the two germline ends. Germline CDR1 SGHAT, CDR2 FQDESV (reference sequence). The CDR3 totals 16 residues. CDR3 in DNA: TGTGCCAGCAGCAAGGGGGATGCAGGGTTGTCAGATACGCAGTATTTT. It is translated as CASSKGDAGLSDTQYF.

The CDR3 loop reads CASSREGLKPQHF. The CDR3 DNA reads TGTGCCAGCAGCCGAGAGGGTTTGAAGCCCCAGCATTTT. This chain joins TRBV7-8 and TRBJ1-5; D is uncertain. Germline V lookup: CDR1 SGHVS, CDR2 FQNEAQ. The ends were cut back, 5 bases at V and 8 bases at J, with 13 bases in the middle. CDR3 length: 13 residues.

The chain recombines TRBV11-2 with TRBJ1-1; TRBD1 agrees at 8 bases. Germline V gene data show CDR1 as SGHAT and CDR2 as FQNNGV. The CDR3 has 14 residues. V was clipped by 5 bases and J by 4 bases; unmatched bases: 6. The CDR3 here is CASSRRTGSTEAFF. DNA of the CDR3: TGTGCCAGCAGCCGAAGGACAGGGTCCACTGAAGCTTTCTTT.

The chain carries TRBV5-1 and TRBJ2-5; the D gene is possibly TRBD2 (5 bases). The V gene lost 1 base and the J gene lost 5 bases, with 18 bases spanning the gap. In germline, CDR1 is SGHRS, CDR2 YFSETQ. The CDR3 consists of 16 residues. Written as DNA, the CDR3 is TGCGCCAGCAGCTTGTTTCAGCGGAGCCCGTGGGAGACCCAGTACTTC. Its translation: CASSLFQRSPWETQYF. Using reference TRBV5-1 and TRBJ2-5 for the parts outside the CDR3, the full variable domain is KAGVTQTPRYLIKTRGQQVTLSCSPISGHRSVSWYQQTPGQGLQFLFEYFSETQRNKGNFPGRFSGRQFSNSRSEMNVSTLELGDSALYLCASSLFQRSPWETQYFGPGTRLLVL.

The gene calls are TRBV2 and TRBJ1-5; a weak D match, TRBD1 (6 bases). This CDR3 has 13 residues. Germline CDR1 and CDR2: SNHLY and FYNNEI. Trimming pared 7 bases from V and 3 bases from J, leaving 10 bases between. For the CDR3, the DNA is TGTGCCAGCACGGACAGTACCAATCAGCCCCAGCATTTT. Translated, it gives CASTDSTNQPQHF. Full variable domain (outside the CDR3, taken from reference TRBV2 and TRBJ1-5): EPEVTQTPSHQVTQMGQEVILRCVPISNHLYFYWYRQILGQKVEFLVSFYNNEISEKSEIFDDQFSVERPDGSNFTLKIRSTKLEDSAMYFCASTDSTNQPQHFGDGTRLSIL.

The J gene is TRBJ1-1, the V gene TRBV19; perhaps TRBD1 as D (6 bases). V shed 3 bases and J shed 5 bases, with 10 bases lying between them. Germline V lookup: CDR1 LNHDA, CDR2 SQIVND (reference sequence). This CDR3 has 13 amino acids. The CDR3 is CASSIDRRTEAFF. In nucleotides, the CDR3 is TGTGCCAGTAGTATCGACAGGAGAACTGAAGCTTTCTTT.

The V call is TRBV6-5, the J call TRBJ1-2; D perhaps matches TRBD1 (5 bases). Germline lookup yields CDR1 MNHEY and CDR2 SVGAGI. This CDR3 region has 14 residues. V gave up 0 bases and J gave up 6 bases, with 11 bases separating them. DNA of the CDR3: TGTGCCAGCAGTTACTCTGGCAGGGAGAATGGCTACACCTTC. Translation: CASSYSGRENGYTF.

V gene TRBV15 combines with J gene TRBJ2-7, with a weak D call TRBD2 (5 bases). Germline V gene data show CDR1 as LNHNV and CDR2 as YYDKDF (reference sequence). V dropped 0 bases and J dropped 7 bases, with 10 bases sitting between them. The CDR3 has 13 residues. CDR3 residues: CATSRDRAGEQYF. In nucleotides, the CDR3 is TGTGCCACCAGCAGAGATCGGGCGGGTGAGCAGTACTTC.

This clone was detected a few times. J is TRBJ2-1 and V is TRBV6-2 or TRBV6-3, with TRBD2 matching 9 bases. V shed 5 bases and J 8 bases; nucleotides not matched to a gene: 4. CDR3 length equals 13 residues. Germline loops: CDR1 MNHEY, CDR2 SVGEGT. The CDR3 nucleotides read TGTGCCAGCAGTGGGACTAGCTGGGATGAGCAGTTCTTC. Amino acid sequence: CASSGTSWDEQFF.